The 24 T cell receptor beta chains below come from one sample, sequenced in a study of T cell repertoires in cytomegalovirus infection. TCRdb recomputed calls from the reads with MiXCR, one row per CDR3 protein. The data contain 250,000 to 300,000 distinct CDR3 sequences, less than 25% of them singletons. Which antigens these TCRs recognize remains unknown. The sample was cultured PBMCs, taken from culture after CMV antigen stimulation. The origin of the receptors is a human donor in good health (CMV status not recorded). Some clones in this sample may be carry-over from other donors' samples.

The V call is TRBV7-6, the J call TRBJ2-6; possible D gene TRBD1, 5 bases. This CDR3 has 21 residues. Germline V CDR1 and CDR2: SGHVS, FNYEAQ. Trimming removed 1 base at V and 4 bases at J, with 26 bases between. As DNA, the CDR3 is TGTGCCAGCAGCTTAGAGGGGATGAGTTGGGATCGGGCTCCCGGGGCCAACGTCCTGACTTTC. Translated: CASSLEGMSWDRAPGANVLTF. Looking up the rest from reference TRBV7-6 and TRBJ2-6 gives the full variable domain: GAGVSQSPRYKVTKRGQDVALRCDPISGHVSLYWYRQALGQGPEFLTYFNYEAQQDKSGLPNDRFSAERPEGSISTLTIQRTEQRDSAMYRCASSLEGMSWDRAPGANVLTFGAGSRLTVL.

A few counts support this clonotype. The chain combines TRBV4-3 with TRBJ2-5; no clear D. Trimming took 2 bases from V and 1 from J, leaving 14 bases between them. The CDR3 loop spans 16 amino acids. From germline, CDR1 is LGHNA and CDR2 YSLEER. The CDR3 DNA reads TGCGCCAGCAGCCAATCGGGTCGATTCGCCCAAGAGACCCAGTACTTC. Translating gives CASSQSGRFAQETQYF.

This clonotype was recorded many times. The chain combines TRBV7-2 with TRBJ2-1; tentative D call: TRBD1 (5 bases). Germline loops: CDR1 SGHTA, CDR2 FQGNSA. There are 14 residues in the CDR3. With 1 base removed from V and 5 bases from J, the gap between germline ends came to 9 bases. The CDR3 reads CASSLDRGNNEQFF. The CDR3 DNA is TGTGCCAGCAGCTTAGATAGGGGTAACAATGAGCAGTTCTTC.

A few counts support this clonotype. The chain combines TRBV11-2 with TRBJ2-7; D assignment may be TRBD1 or TRBD2 (5 bases each). There are 15 residues in the CDR3. Germline CDR1 SGHAT, CDR2 FQNNGV. Trimming took off 1 base at V and 6 bases at J, with 16 bases between the two ends. CDR3 in amino acids: CASSLVGGALSEQYF. The CDR3, as DNA: TGTGCCAGCAGCTTAGTTGGGGGAGCTTTATCCGAGCAGTACTTC.

J is TRBJ2-3 and V is TRBV6-8; 8 nucleotides align to TRBD2. This CDR3 spans 16 amino acids. Germline trimming cut 0 bases from V and 6 bases from J; bases unmatched to any gene: 8. Germline V gene data show CDR1 as MNHGY and CDR2 as SAAAGT. CDR3 DNA: TGTGCCAGCAGTTACTCGACTCGCGGGAGGTTGGATACGCAGTATTTT. Residues: CASSYSTRGRLDTQYF.

This clonotype was found a few times. The chain couples TRBV4-3 to TRBJ2-7; TRBD2 agrees at 8 bases. Germline CDR1 and CDR2: LGHNA and YSLEER. Trimming cost V 3 bases and J 6 bases; bases outside gene matches: 7. The CDR3 has 14 residues. The CDR3 is CASSHGAGVREQYF. The CDR3 bases are TGCGCCAGCAGCCATGGAGCGGGAGTGCGCGAGCAGTACTTC.

The table lists this clonotype with a few counts. This chain connects TRBV7-8 to TRBJ2-5; D gene uncertain. This CDR3 is built from 13 residues. The V gene lost 5 bases and the J gene lost 0 bases, with 7 bases spanning the gap. Per germline, CDR1 SGHVS and CDR2 FQNEAQ. For the CDR3, the DNA is TGTGCCAGCAGCCGAGACTACCAAGAGACCCAGTACTTC. As protein: CASSRDYQETQYF.

This clonotype was observed a single time. The rearrangement joins TRBV7-6 to TRBJ1-1; D gene uncertain. The CDR3 sequence is 13 residues long. The ends were cut back, 5 bases at V and 6 bases at J, with 13 bases in the middle. Germline CDR1 SGHVS, CDR2 FNYEAQ. The DNA of the CDR3 is TGTGCCAGCAGCCCAGGCGGCCACGCTGAAGCTTTCTTT. Residues: CASSPGGHAEAFF.

This clonotype turned up a few times. The chain uses TRBV27 and TRBJ1-4, with D uncertain. Trimming stripped 6 bases from V and 5 bases from J, with 4 bases between. CDR3 size: 11 residues. Germline V gene data show CDR1 as MNHEY and CDR2 as SMNVEV (reference sequence). The CDR3 is CASRGNEKLFF. The CDR3 DNA is TGTGCCAGCAGGGGAAATGAAAAACTGTTTTTT.

This clonotype was detected many times. J is TRBJ2-5 and V is TRBV7-2; a possible D gene is TRBD1 (6 bases). The V end was cut by 4 bases, the J end by 3 bases, with 9 bases between. The CDR3 is made up of 13 amino acids. Germline CDR1 and CDR2: SGHTA and FQGNSA. This CDR3 is CASSSRDKETQYF. The DNA of the CDR3 is TGTGCCAGCAGCTCCCGGGACAAAGAGACCCAGTACTTC.

The chain is built from TRBV27 and TRBJ2-1; D unresolved. The CDR3 is 14 residues long. Germline CDR1 MNHEY, CDR2 SMNVEV (reference sequence). V lost 4 bases and J 0 bases, leaving 7 bases between the germline ends. The CDR3 loop reads CASSYISSYNEQFF. CDR3 in DNA: TGTGCCAGCAGTTACATAAGCTCCTACAATGAGCAGTTCTTC.

The V gene is TRBV27, the J gene TRBJ1-6; no firm D call. Deletions cut 2 bases from V and 9 bases from J, with 11 bases between. Germline values: CDR1 MNHEY, CDR2 SMNVEV (reference sequence). The CDR3 is 14 residues long. The CDR3 bases are TGTGCCAGCAGTTTACTGATAGGGATTTCACCCCTCCACTTT. This codes for CASSLLIGISPLHF.

This chain joins TRBV20-1 and TRBJ2-1; either TRBD1 or TRBD2 may fit D (6 bases each). V was pared by 1 base and J by 9 bases, with 19 bases between. The CDR3 is made up of 15 amino acids. Per the germline V gene, CDR1 is DFQATT and CDR2 is SNEGSKA (reference sequence). CDR3 coding DNA: TGCAGTGCTAGAGGGTGGGGGCGGGATGGCGGTGAGCAGTTCTTC. Translating it yields CSARGWGRDGGEQFF.

This clonotype was seen at least ten times. This chain joins TRBV7-9 and TRBJ2-1; a weak D match, TRBD1 (6 bases). CDR1 is SEHNR, CDR2 FQNEAQ, per germline (reference sequence). The germline V and J ends were trimmed by 5 bases and 6 bases, with 11 bases remaining between them. This CDR3 has 13 residues. Here the CDR3 reads CASSPTGSNEQFF. The DNA for the CDR3 is TGTGCCAGCAGCCCCACAGGGAGCAATGAGCAGTTCTTC.

CDR3 sequence (DNA): TGTGCCAGCAGTAGTGGGACCGCCGGCCACACTGAAGCTTTCTTT. This codes for CASSSGTAGHTEAFF. The chain has TRBV6-5 and TRBJ1-1, with D maybe TRBD1 (5 bases). The CDR3 is 15 amino acids. Trimming took off 5 bases at V and 3 bases at J, with 16 bases between the two ends. Germline-derived CDR1 and CDR2 are MNHEY and SVGAGI.

This clonotype was counted a few times. The CDR3, as DNA: TGCAGCGTTGTGGGTAGCGGGATTGAGACCCAGTACTTC. This sequence encodes CSVVGSGIETQYF. V and J are TRBV29-1 and TRBJ2-5, with TRBD2 matching over 8 bases. This CDR3 comprises 13 residues. CDR1 and CDR2 (germline): SQVTM, ANQGSEA. V lost 4 bases and J lost 5; bases outside the gene matches: 6.

CDR3 DNA: TGTGCCAGTAGTATTCAGGGCAGGGAAAAACTGTTTTTT. Translated, it gives CASSIQGREKLFF. The chain recombines TRBV19 with TRBJ1-4; possible D gene TRBD1, 5 bases. The germline V gene encodes CDR1 LNHDA and CDR2 SQIVND (reference sequence). The germline V and J ends were trimmed by 3 bases and 8 bases, with 10 bases remaining between them. The CDR3 sequence is 13 residues long.

This rearrangement joins TRBV29-1 to TRBJ1-1, with D possibly being TRBD1 (5 bases). CDR1 is SQVTM, CDR2 ANQGSEA, per germline. The V end lost 8 bases, the J end lost 3 bases, and 16 bases lay between the germline ends. This CDR3 spans 13 amino acids. Written as DNA, the CDR3 is TGCAGCCAACGCCAGGGAGGGGACACTGAAGCTTTCTTT. Protein sequence: CSQRQGGDTEAFF.

This clonotype was observed a handful of times. The genes are TRBV4-1 and TRBJ2-3, with 10 bases aligning to TRBD2. There are 17 residues in the CDR3. V was clipped by 3 bases and J by 5 bases; unmatched bases: 11. Germline CDR1 is MGHRA and CDR2 is YSYEKL. CDR3 region: CASSHPALAGERDTQYF. The CDR3 DNA reads as TGCGCCAGCAGCCATCCTGCCCTAGCGGGAGAGAGAGATACGCAGTATTTT.

The CDR3 DNA sequence: TGTGCCAGCAGCGACAGGGGCCCCACTGAAGCTTTCTTT. It encodes CASSDRGPTEAFF. The chain couples TRBV11-2 to TRBJ1-1, with 8 bases lining up with TRBD1. The V gene end was trimmed by 5 bases and the J gene end by 4 bases; junction bases not matched to a gene: 3. The germline gives CDR1 SGHAT, CDR2 FQNNGV. The CDR3 spans 13 residues.

This clonotype occurred many times. This rearrangement joins TRBV7-6 to TRBJ2-7; possibly TRBD1 for D (5 bases). The CDR3 extends over 13 amino acids. Germline CDR1 is SGHVS and CDR2 is FNYEAQ. V gave up 5 bases and J gave up 3 bases, with 11 bases separating them. The CDR3 sequence is CASSVRTIYEQYV. CDR3 nucleotides: TGTGCCAGCAGCGTTCGGACAATCTACGAGCAGTACGTC.

At least ten counts were recorded for this clonotype. The chain is built from TRBV13 and TRBJ2-1; TRBD2 matches 11 bases. Germline values: CDR1 PRHDT, CDR2 FYEKMQ (reference sequence). Trimming removed 5 bases from V and 3 bases from J; junction bases left unmatched: 6. CDR3 length: 16 amino acids. The CDR3 bases are TGTGCCAGCAGCCGCACCGGGACTAGCGGCTACAATGAGCAGTTCTTC. Its translation is CASSRTGTSGYNEQFF.

The chain carries TRBV6-2 or TRBV6-3 and TRBJ2-3; TRBD2 matches at 11 bases. Germline CDR1 is MNHEY and CDR2 is SVGEGT. The J segment lost 1 base and the V segment lost 2 bases, leaving 8 bases of the junction unmatched. The CDR3 totals 18 residues. CDR3 sequence (DNA): TGTGCCAGCAGTTACCCCTTCGGGACTAGCGGTCGCACAGATACGCAGTATTTT. Its translation: CASSYPFGTSGRTDTQYF.

This clonotype appeared many times. The chain is built from TRBV25-1 and TRBJ1-2, with TRBD1 identical over 12 bases. CDR3 length: 15 residues. The germline V gene encodes CDR1 MGHDK and CDR2 SYGVNS. After removal of 2 bases from V and 8 bases from J, the junction contained 6 bases not matched to a gene. The CDR3 reads CASSEGGTGGYGYTF. As DNA, the CDR3 is TGTGCCAGCAGTGAAGGGGGGACAGGGGGCTACGGCTACACCTTC.